The TCR beta chain under discussion was sequenced for a study of cytomegalovirus exposure and HLA in healthy donors. Study-level results: Researchers reported in a later analysis that a missense DCLRE1C variant was tied to TCR beta V- and J-gene trimming.

The PCR employed 60 Vbeta primers together with 13 Jbeta primers. TCRdb's table, derived via immunoSEQ multiplex PCR, lists solely in-frame clones and lacks some. The table includes 150,000 to 200,000 clones, around 78% detected once. This clone was seen more than once but under ten times. Antigen specificity is unknown. The receptor comes from a woman aged 35 to 49 in good health and CMV-seropositive. Sequencing used PBMCs.

The CDR3 sequence is CASSQLRGLAGVRTGELFF. In nucleotides, the CDR3 is TGTGCCAGCAGCCAACTGAGGGGTCTAGCGGGGGTTCGAACCGGGGAGCTGTTTTTT. The V and J genes are TRBV7-9 and TRBJ2-2; TRBD2 matches at 10 bases. Germline loops: CDR1 SEHNR, CDR2 FQNEAQ (reference sequence). The CDR3 runs 19 residues. V lost 5 bases to trimming and J lost 5 bases; unmatched junction nucleotides: 17.